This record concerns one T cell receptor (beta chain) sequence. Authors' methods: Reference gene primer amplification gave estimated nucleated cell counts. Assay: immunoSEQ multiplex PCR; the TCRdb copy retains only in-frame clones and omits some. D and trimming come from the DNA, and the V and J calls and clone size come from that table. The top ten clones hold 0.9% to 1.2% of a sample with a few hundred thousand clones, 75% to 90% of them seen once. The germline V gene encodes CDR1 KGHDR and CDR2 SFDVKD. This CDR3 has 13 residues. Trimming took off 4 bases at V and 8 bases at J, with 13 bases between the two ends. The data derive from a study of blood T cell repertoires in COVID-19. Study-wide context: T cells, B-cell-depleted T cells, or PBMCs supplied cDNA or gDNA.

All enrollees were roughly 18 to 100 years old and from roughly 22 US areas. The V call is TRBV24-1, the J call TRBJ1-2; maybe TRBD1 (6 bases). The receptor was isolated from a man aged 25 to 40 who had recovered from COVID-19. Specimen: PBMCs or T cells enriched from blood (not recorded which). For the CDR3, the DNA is TGTGCCACCAGTGAGTGGGGGGGCAGGGGCTACACCTTC. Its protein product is CATSEWGGRGYTF.